The 18 T cell receptor beta chains reported below all come from one sample, sequenced in a study of blood T cell repertoires in COVID-19. The repertoire was sequenced with immunoSEQ multiplex PCR; TCRdb's copy has only in-frame clones and lacks some. The table shows tens of thousands of clones, with nearly 90% occurring only once. The sequenced sample consisted of peripheral blood. The receptors were sampled from an elderly woman with active or convalescent COVID-19.

V gene TRBV19 combines with J gene TRBJ2-7, with D tentatively TRBD2 (6 bases). CDR1 LNHDA and CDR2 SQIVND come from the germline V gene (reference sequence). The CDR3 totals 15 residues. Trimming removed 5 bases at V and 3 bases at J, with 17 bases between. The CDR3, as DNA: TGTGCCAGTAGTCCTCCGGGGCAGGGAGGCTACGAGCAGTACTTC. This sequence encodes CASSPPGQGGYEQYF. The full variable domain, in which reference TRBV19 and TRBJ2-7 provide the parts outside the CDR3, is DGGITQSPKYLFRKEGQNVTLSCEQNLNHDAMYWYRQDPGQGLRLIYYSQIVNDFQKGDIAEGYSVSREKKESFPLTVTSAQKNPTAFYLCASSPPGQGGYEQYFGPGTRLTVT.

The J gene is TRBJ2-7, the V gene TRBV5-4, with TRBD2 as a possible D gene (5 bases). Germline V gene sequence: CDR1 SGHNT, CDR2 YYREEE (reference sequence). Between the trimmed V and J ends, which lost 0 bases and 2 bases, there was a span of 9 bases. The CDR3 loop spans 14 amino acids. CDR3 sequence reads: CASSLEVSAYEQYF. In DNA, the CDR3 is TGTGCCAGCAGCTTGGAGGTTAGCGCCTACGAGCAGTACTTC. The variable domain in full, completed from reference TRBV5-4 and TRBJ2-7, reads ETGVTQSPTHLIKTRGQQVTLRCSSQSGHNTVSWYQQALGQGPQFIFQYYREEENGRGNFPPRFSGLQFPNYSSELNVNALELDDSALYLCASSLEVSAYEQYFGPGTRLTVT.

The chain recombines TRBV28 with TRBJ1-6, with TRBD1 matching 9 bases. The V gene end was trimmed by 5 bases and the J gene end by 9 bases; junction bases not matched to a gene: 8. The CDR3 is made up of 15 amino acids. Germline assignment: CDR1 MDHEN and CDR2 SYDVKM. The CDR3 nucleotides are TGTGCCAGCAGTCCATGGGACAGGGAACTTTCACCCCTCCACTTT. Protein: CASSPWDRELSPLHF.

The chain has TRBV28 and TRBJ2-5, with D perhaps TRBD1 (6 bases). CDR3 length equals 11 residues. Trimming cost V 6 bases and J 7 bases, with 9 bases left between them. Germline lookup yields CDR1 MDHEN and CDR2 SYDVKM. This chain's CDR3 is CASRDSRTQYF. CDR3 DNA: TGTGCCAGCAGGGACAGTAGGACCCAGTACTTC.

This rearrangement joins TRBV5-6 to TRBJ1-2; D is uncertain. The CDR3 totals 14 residues. Germline V lookup: CDR1 SGHDT, CDR2 YYEEEE. Trimming shortened V by 1 base and J by 4 bases, and 11 bases separated the two germline ends. As DNA, the CDR3 is TGTGCCAGCAGCTTGCAGGTTCTTTCCTATGGCTACACCTTC. Protein: CASSLQVLSYGYTF.

The chain links TRBV9 to TRBJ1-2; D gene uncertain. The CDR3 has 16 residues. V lost 0 bases, J lost 0 bases, and 12 bases lay in between. Germline V CDR1 and CDR2: SGDLS, YYNGEE. CDR3 loop: CASSVEPWTTNYGYTF. CDR3 coding DNA: TGTGCCAGCAGCGTAGAGCCGTGGACTACTAACTATGGCTACACCTTC. The variable domain in full, with the rest retrieved from reference TRBV9 and TRBJ1-2, is DSGVTQTPKHLITATGQRVTLRCSPRSGDLSVYWYQQSLDQGLQFLIQYYNGEERAKGNILERFSAQQFPDLHSELNLSSLELGDSALYFCASSVEPWTTNYGYTFGSGTRLTVV.

The chain recombines TRBV7-3 with TRBJ2-1, with TRBD2 matching over 7 bases. Germline CDR1 is SGHTA and CDR2 is FQGTGA. CDR3 length: 15 residues. The trim removed 7 bases at V and 0 bases at J, leaving 6 bases unmatched. CDR3 sequence (DNA): TGTGCCAGCACCTGGGGGGGAAGCTCCTACAATGAGCAGTTCTTC. Residues: CASTWGGSSYNEQFF.

V is TRBV12-1 and J is TRBJ2-1; TRBD2, as called in the table, went unchecked against the DNA. TRBV12-1 is recorded as a pseudogene. The CDR3 totals 20 residues. In DNA form, the CDR3 reads TGTGCCAGCAGCGACCCGGGACTAGCGGGACGTATGGGGCCCTACAATGAGCAGTTCTTC. This encodes CASSDPGLAGRMGPYNEQFF.

V is TRBV5-8 and J is TRBJ2-2; TRBD1 agrees at 7 bases. Germline V gene data show CDR1 as SGHTS and CDR2 as YDEGEE. CDR3 length: 15 residues. Trimming at V came to 3 bases and at J to 4 bases, leaving 6 bases not matched to a gene. CDR3 sequence reads: CASSSQGFGTGELFF. As DNA, the CDR3 is TGTGCCAGCAGCTCACAGGGGTTTGGCACCGGGGAGCTGTTTTTT.

This clone appeared once. This chain uses TRBV28 with TRBJ2-7; D is uncertain. The CDR3 loop spans 14 amino acids. The ends were cut back, 3 bases at V and 1 base at J, with 10 bases in the middle. CDR1 is MDHEN, CDR2 SYDVKM, per germline. The CDR3 is CASSFGSGSYEQYF. The CDR3 DNA follows: TGTGCCAGCAGTTTCGGTTCAGGATCCTACGAGCAGTACTTC. The variable domain in full, completed from reference TRBV28 and TRBJ2-7, reads DVKVTQSSRYLVKRTGEKVFLECVQDMDHENMFWYRQDPGLGLRLIYFSYDVKMKEKGDIPEGYSVSREKKERFSLILESASTNQTSMYLCASSFGSGSYEQYFGPGTRLTVT.

The V and J genes are TRBV6-5 and TRBJ2-1; D call uncertain. V was clipped by 7 bases and J by 5 bases, with 12 bases between them. The CDR3 loop spans 13 amino acids. Germline V gives CDR1 MNHEY, CDR2 SVGAGI. The CDR3: CASTVDWNNEQFF. CDR3 in DNA: TGTGCCAGCACCGTAGACTGGAACAATGAGCAGTTCTTC.

The chain employs TRBV20-1 and TRBJ1-3, with D unresolved. The CDR3 length is 14 residues. Trimming removed 3 bases from V and 0 bases from J, with 9 bases in between. Germline V gene lookup returns CDR1 DFQATT and CDR2 SNEGSKA (reference sequence). This CDR3 is CSASWANSGNTIYF. CDR3 sequence (DNA): TGCAGTGCTAGTTGGGCGAACTCTGGAAACACCATATATTTT.

This clone showed up just once. The chain links TRBV18 to TRBJ2-7; a possible D gene is TRBD1 (6 bases). In germline, CDR1 is KGHSH, CDR2 LQKENI. V was shortened by 2 bases and J by 4 bases, with 12 bases between the two germline ends. The CDR3 is 14 residues long. The CDR3 DNA reads TGTGCCAGCTCACCAGGTACAGGGAAATACGAGCAGTACTTC. Translation gives CASSPGTGKYEQYF.

The gene calls are TRBV5-1 and TRBJ2-3; the match to TRBD2 covers 14 bases. The CDR3 spans 15 residues. With 4 bases clipped from V and 6 bases from J, the junction kept 4 bases outside the gene matches. In germline, CDR1 is SGHRS, CDR2 YFSETQ. This chain's CDR3 is CASSQGLAGADTQYF. The CDR3 DNA follows: TGCGCCAGCAGCCAGGGACTAGCGGGAGCTGATACGCAGTATTTT.

J is TRBJ2-1 and V is TRBV5-4; D is perhaps TRBD2 (6 bases). From germline, CDR1 is SGHNT and CDR2 YYREEE (reference sequence). The CDR3 has 14 amino acids. Trimming cost V 4 bases and J 10 bases, with 18 bases left between them. The CDR3 sequence is CASSQPGGGKEQFF. The CDR3 DNA is TGTGCCAGCAGCCAACCCGGGGGAGGAAAAGAGCAGTTCTTC.

The chain joins TRBV27 to TRBJ1-5; D gene unclear. From germline, CDR1 is MNHEY and CDR2 SMNVEV (reference sequence). V dropped 2 bases and J dropped 0 bases, with 11 bases sitting between them. The CDR3 is 16 residues long. The CDR3 bases are TGTGCCAGCAGTTTAACGAGGCTGGGTAGCAATCAGCCCCAGCATTTT. This codes for CASSLTRLGSNQPQHF.

This clone was seen only once. J is TRBJ2-7 and V is TRBV4-3, with TRBD1 as a possible D gene (7 bases). The V gene's germline CDR1 is LGHNA and CDR2 YSLEER. The CDR3 has 15 residues. Deletions cut 1 base from V and 3 bases from J, with 13 bases between. The CDR3 DNA reads as TGCGCCAGCAGCCAAGTCGGAGGGGGCAGCTACGAGCAGTACTTC. Translated: CASSQVGGGSYEQYF.

This chain joins TRBV28 and TRBJ1-2, with TRBD1 matching over 7 bases. Losses at the gene ends were 3 bases for V and 6 bases for J; bases not matched to a gene: 13. Germline V gene sequence: CDR1 MDHEN, CDR2 SYDVKM. This CDR3 contains 16 residues. In nucleotides, the CDR3 is TGTGCCAGCAGTTTGGTAGGGACAGTATGGAGTGATGGCTACACCTTC. This translates into CASSLVGTVWSDGYTF.